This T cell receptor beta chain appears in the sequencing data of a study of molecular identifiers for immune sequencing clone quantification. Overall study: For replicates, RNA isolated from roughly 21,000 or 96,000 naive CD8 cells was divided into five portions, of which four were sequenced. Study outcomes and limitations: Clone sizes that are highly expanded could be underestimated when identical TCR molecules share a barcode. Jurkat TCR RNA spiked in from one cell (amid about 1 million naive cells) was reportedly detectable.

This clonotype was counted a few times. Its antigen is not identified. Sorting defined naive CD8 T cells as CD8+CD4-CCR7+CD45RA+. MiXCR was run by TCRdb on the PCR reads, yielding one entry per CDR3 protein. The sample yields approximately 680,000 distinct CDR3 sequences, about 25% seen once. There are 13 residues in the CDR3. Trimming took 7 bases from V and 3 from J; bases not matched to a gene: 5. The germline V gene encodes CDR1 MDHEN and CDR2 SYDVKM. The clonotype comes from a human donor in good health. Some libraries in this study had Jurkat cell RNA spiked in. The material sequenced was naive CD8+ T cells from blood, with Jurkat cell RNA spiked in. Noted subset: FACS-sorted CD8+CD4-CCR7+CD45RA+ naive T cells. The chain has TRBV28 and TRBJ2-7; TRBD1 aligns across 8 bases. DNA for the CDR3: TGTGCCAGCACCTGGACAGGGTTCTACGAGCAGTACTTC. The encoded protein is CASTWTGFYEQYF. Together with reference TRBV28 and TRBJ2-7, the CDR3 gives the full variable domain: DVKVTQSSRYLVKRTGEKVFLECVQDMDHENMFWYRQDPGLGLRLIYFSYDVKMKEKGDIPEGYSVSREKKERFSLILESASTNQTSMYLCASTWTGFYEQYFGPGTRLTVT.